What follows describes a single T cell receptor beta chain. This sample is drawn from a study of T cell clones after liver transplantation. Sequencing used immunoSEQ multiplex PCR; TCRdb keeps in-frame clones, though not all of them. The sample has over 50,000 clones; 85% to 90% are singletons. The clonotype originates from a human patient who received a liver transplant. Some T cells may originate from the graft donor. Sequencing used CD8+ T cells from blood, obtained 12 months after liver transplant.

The CDR3 loop is CASSWGDWYEQYF. In nucleotides, the CDR3 is TGTGCCAGTAGTTGGGGGGACTGGTACGAGCAGTACTTC. This sequence joins TRBV19 and TRBJ2-7, with D possibly TRBD2 on 6 matching bases. This CDR3 comprises 13 residues. Trimming took off 5 bases at V and 4 bases at J, with 12 bases between the two ends. Germline-derived CDR1 and CDR2 are LNHDA and SQIVND (reference sequence).